Described below is a single TCR beta chain sequence and its context. This clone showed up just a few times. No antigen is known for it. Per-nucleotide qualities are absent, and no much larger clonotype sits a single base away. Library generation was performed with the immunoSEQ multiplex PCR assay. From pancreatic genomic DNA, the TCRbeta CDR3 region along with adjacent sequences was amplified and then sequenced. Regarding the original processing steps: Productive clonality and productive rearrangement counts were measured along with repertoire diversity, which was expressed as a mean normalized Shannon-Wiener index. The nonparametric Mann-Whitney U test was used to compare repertoire metrics between the control and chronic pancreatitis groups. Shared clonotypes were defined as CDR3beta sequences with identical amino acid composition and length across subjects. TCRdb provides this immuneACCESS table in a form limited to in-frame rearrangements. Some clones are lacking; in checked studies, under half of them reflect an unresolved V gene, and why the rest are absent is not known. That table supplies the V and J calls and clone size; D and trimming were determined from the DNA. The sample has approximately 6,000 clones on record, approximately 80% of them singletons. The top ten constitute 6.5% to 8% of the sample.

This specimen belongs to a study of immune characteristics of hereditary and idiopathic chronic pancreatitis. With regard to the full study: The study examined local immune cells and TCRbeta repertoires in the pancreas in hereditary and idiopathic chronic pancreatitis, using control pancreases from organ donors for comparison. The gDNA-based approach was selected because minimal in vitro experimental manipulation of pancreas-infiltrating T cells was involved. In total, four or five control pancreases, fewer than 10 hereditary chronic pancreatitis pancreases and roughly 6 idiopathic chronic pancreatitis pancreases underwent TCRbeta sequencing.

The germline V gene sets CDR1 to KGHDR and CDR2 to SFDVKD. V is cut by 3 bases and J by 5 bases, and the space between the germline ends is 18 bases. Spanning cysteine to phenylalanine, the CDR3 consists of 16 amino acids. Only the CDR3 region is kept as DNA, spanning 48 bases read in frame from base 1. Patients undergoing total pancreatectomy with islet autotransplantation (TPIAT) were the source of the chronic pancreatitis pancreas tissue. Included chronic pancreatitis patients had no known history of diabetes. Genomic DNA was extracted directly from bulk pancreas tissue, without T cell sorting, for TCRbeta sequencing. Pancreas tissues were collected consecutively from patients and organ donors at two US centers. General findings and caveats noted by the study authors: Vbeta-Jbeta gene family usage, including TRBV10, TRBV19, TRBV23 and TRBV5, differed between hereditary and idiopathic chronic pancreatitis. Numbers of productive TCR rearrangements correlated positively with disease severity scores among some 13 chronic pancreatitis patients. Because patient tissue could only be obtained at the time of TPIAT, differences in disease duration may have influenced the immune findings. Significantly increased TCRbeta repertoire diversity and reduced clonality were observed in both chronic pancreatitis groups relative to controls. Chronic pancreatitis caused by alcohol use was not included in the study.

Sequenced sample: pancreas tissue with hereditary chronic pancreatitis. This receptor chain uses TRBV24-1 and TRBJ2-5; a tentative D call is TRBD1 (6 bases match). The clonotype was recovered from a human donor with chronic pancreatitis. Here is the DNA: TGTGCCACCAGTGATCCCCGGCCAGGGACACGGGAGACCCAGTACTTC. The translation is CATSDPRPGTRETQYF.